One T cell receptor (beta chain) is described in this entry. As handled by the study authors: Nucleated cell counts were estimated from reference gene primer amplification. Measured with immunoSEQ multiplex PCR; TCRdb has only the in-frame clones, and not every one. V, J and clone size derive from that table, while D and trimming were established from the DNA sequence. In the table there are 200,000 to 250,000 clones, 80% to 85% of which are singletons. These data belong to a study of blood T cell repertoires in COVID-19. Study as a whole: Acute and convalescent COVID-19 specimens originated in the United States, Italy and Spain. The cDNA or gDNA used as material had been derived from T cells, B-cell-depleted T cells, or PBMCs.

The receptor was derived from a man younger than 45 with active or convalescent COVID-19. Sequenced input: peripheral blood.

CDR3 in DNA: TGTGCCAGCAGCTGGGCTAGCGGGGCACCCGGGGAGCTGTTTTTT. Encoded protein: CASSWASGAPGELFF. The chain couples TRBV5-4 to TRBJ2-2; the match to TRBD2 covers 9 bases. V trimming: 3 bases; J trimming: 6 bases; junction bases outside the gene matches: 6. The CDR3 totals 15 residues. Looked up from germline, CDR1 is SGHNT and CDR2 is YYREEE (reference sequence).